The clone carrying this T cell receptor beta chain was detected a few times. Its antigen is unidentified. These data belong to a study of T cell repertoires in cytomegalovirus infection. In the study overall: CMV epitopes that were recently identified and HLA-C-restricted were used alongside well-studied HLA-B-restricted ones. Public TCR beta signatures indicated both CMV infection and matching HLA type.

CDR1 is LGHNA, CDR2 YNFKEQ, per germline. This CDR3 is 14 amino acids long. The V segment lost 6 bases and the J segment 6 bases; nucleotides outside the gene matches: 2. Study-wide findings and caveats: The ex vivo response showed dominance by HLA-C-restricted CMV-specific TCR beta clonotypes. Cumulative frequency (of public TCR beta family members) identified carriers of CMV plus the relevant HLA.

In TCRdb, the reads were re-called with MiXCR into one record per CDR3 protein. The repertoire holds under 500,000 distinct CDR3 sequences, with about 42% as singletons. The sample here was cultured PBMCs, taken from culture after CMV antigen stimulation. The chain is built from TRBV4-2 and TRBJ2-1; 13 bases match TRBD2. The receptor's source is a human donor in good health (CMV status not recorded). Some clones in this sample may be carry-over from other donors' samples. The CDR3 coding sequence is TGTGCCAGCAGACTAGCGGGGGGGACCAATGAGCAGTTCTTC. Translating gives CASRLAGGTNEQFF.